Presented here are 12 T cell receptor beta chains from one specimen sequenced in a study of T-cell memory formation after mild COVID-19. In TCRdb, the 5' RACE reads were re-called with MiXCR into one record per CDR3 protein. Here the sample spans about 55,000 distinct CDR3 sequences, 25% to 30% being singletons. Sample: PBMCs or a T cell subset sorted from them (not recorded which). All receptors derive from a man between 18 and 29 years old who had mild COVID-19 (a few samples of this study predate the infection). Cell type and time point are not known.

The chain couples TRBV4-3 to TRBJ2-5; tentatively, D is TRBD1 (6 bases). Germline V gives CDR1 LGHNA, CDR2 YSLEER. The V gene lost 3 bases and the J gene lost 1 base, with 15 bases spanning the gap. This CDR3 spans 16 amino acids. DNA for the CDR3: TGCGCCAGCAGCCATGATCCCCGGGACACCCAAGAGACCCAGTACTTC. Residues: CASSHDPRDTQETQYF.

A few counts support this clonotype. The chain recombines TRBV5-1 with TRBJ2-1; TRBD1 matches 8 bases. The CDR3 covers 16 residues. The junction had 12 bases not matched to a gene; V was cut back by 4 bases and J by 6 bases. Germline V lookup: CDR1 SGHRS, CDR2 YFSETQ. CDR3 nucleotides: TGCGCCAGCAGCCTGACAGGGGCCCTACTATTCAATGAGCAGTTCTTC. Its protein product is CASSLTGALLFNEQFF.

The chain combines TRBV12-3 or TRBV12-4 with TRBJ2-4; TRBD1 matches at 8 bases. The CDR3 contains 14 residues. With V trimmed by 3 bases and J by 3 bases, 1 base remained unmatched. The CDR3 DNA sequence: TGTGCCAGCAGTTTTGACAGGGGCAAAAACATTCAGTACTTC. Its protein is CASSFDRGKNIQYF.

This clonotype turned up a few times. This chain links TRBV4-2 with TRBJ1-2; D gene unclear. Germline CDR1 is LGHNA and CDR2 is YNFKEQ. The CDR3 length is 15 residues. V lost 0 bases to trimming and J lost 4 bases, with 12 bases between them. Written as DNA, the CDR3 is TGTGCCAGCAGCCAAGATCTGGGTGTCGCCTATGGCTACACCTTC. Protein sequence: CASSQDLGVAYGYTF.

This clonotype came up a few times. The gene calls are TRBV9 and TRBJ2-3; D is possibly TRBD1 or TRBD2 (5 bases each). The germline CDR1 and CDR2 sequences are SGDLS and YYNGEE. The CDR3 runs 15 residues. The V end lost 3 bases, the J end lost 0 bases, and 11 bases lay between the germline ends. In nucleotides, the CDR3 is TGTGCCAGCAGCGGAGGGACCAGTAGCACAGATACGCAGTATTTT. Its protein is CASSGGTSSTDTQYF.

This clonotype was counted between two and nine times. This chain uses TRBV6-2 or TRBV6-3 with TRBJ2-7; no clear D gene. Germline V gene data show CDR1 as MNHEY and CDR2 as SVGEGT. V gave up 2 bases and J gave up 2 bases, with 10 bases separating them. This CDR3 region has 14 residues. Here the CDR3 reads CASSYGYATYEQYF. The DNA of the CDR3 is TGTGCCAGCAGTTACGGATATGCTACCTACGAGCAGTACTTC.

V gene TRBV6-6 combines with J gene TRBJ1-4, with D hard to call. From germline, CDR1 is MNHNY and CDR2 SVGAGI (reference sequence). Trimming took off 2 bases at V and 7 bases at J, with 20 bases between the two ends. This CDR3 comprises 17 residues. Written as DNA, the CDR3 is TGTGCCAGCAGTTACCCGACGGATGAAGGATGGCGTGAAAAACTGTTTTTT. Its translation: CASSYPTDEGWREKLFF.

The V call is TRBV5-1, the J call TRBJ2-5; the match to TRBD1 covers 9 bases. The CDR3 covers 15 residues. With 7 bases clipped from V and 1 base from J, the junction kept 8 bases outside the gene matches. The germline gives CDR1 SGHRS, CDR2 YFSETQ. This chain's CDR3 is CASGPGQGFQETQYF. CDR3 in DNA: TGCGCCAGCGGACCGGGACAGGGTTTCCAAGAGACCCAGTACTTC.

This clonotype showed up just a few times. The CDR3, as DNA: TGCGCCAGCAGCTTGGGGTACAGGGACACCGGGGAGCTGTTTTTT. It specifies CASSLGYRDTGELFF. The chain combines TRBV5-1 with TRBJ2-2; TRBD1 is a possible D gene (6 bases). V was cut by 0 bases and J by 3 bases, with 9 bases left in between. This CDR3 contains 15 residues. Germline V gene lookup returns CDR1 SGHRS and CDR2 YFSETQ.

The chain is built from TRBV29-1 and TRBJ1-1; 8 nucleotides match TRBD1. The V gene's germline CDR1 is SQVTM and CDR2 ANQGSEA. Unmatched junction bases numbered 11, after V lost 8 bases and J lost 6 bases. The CDR3 is made up of 13 amino acids. CDR3 region: CSTWGQGASEAFF. The CDR3 DNA reads TGCAGCACCTGGGGGCAGGGGGCATCTGAAGCTTTCTTT.

This clonotype showed up just a few times. This sequence joins TRBV6-2 or TRBV6-3 and TRBJ2-2; 10 positions match TRBD2. The CDR3 has 16 amino acids. V gave up 6 bases and J gave up 3 bases; unmatched junction bases: 7. Germline CDR1 MNHEY, CDR2 SVGEGT. In DNA, the CDR3 is TGTGCCAGCAGCCCCCCTAGCGGGAGCTACACCGGGGAGCTGTTTTTT. Translating it yields CASSPPSGSYTGELFF.

In its sample, this clonotype was seen many times. The chain recombines TRBV7-9 with TRBJ2-2; D is undetermined. Trimming cost V 8 bases and J 1 base, with 8 bases left between them. The CDR3 spans 13 residues. The germline CDR1 and CDR2 sequences are SEHNR and FQNEAQ (reference sequence). CDR3 nucleotides: TGTGCCAGCGGTGCAGGGAACACCGGGGAGCTGTTTTTT. Its protein is CASGAGNTGELFF. Supplemented by reference TRBV7-9 and TRBJ2-2, the full variable domain reads DTGVSQNPRHKITKRGQNVTFRCDPISEHNRLYWYRQTLGQGPEFLTYFQNEAQLEKSRLLSDRFSAERPKGSFSTLEIQRTEQGDSAMYLCASGAGNTGELFFGEGSRLTVL.